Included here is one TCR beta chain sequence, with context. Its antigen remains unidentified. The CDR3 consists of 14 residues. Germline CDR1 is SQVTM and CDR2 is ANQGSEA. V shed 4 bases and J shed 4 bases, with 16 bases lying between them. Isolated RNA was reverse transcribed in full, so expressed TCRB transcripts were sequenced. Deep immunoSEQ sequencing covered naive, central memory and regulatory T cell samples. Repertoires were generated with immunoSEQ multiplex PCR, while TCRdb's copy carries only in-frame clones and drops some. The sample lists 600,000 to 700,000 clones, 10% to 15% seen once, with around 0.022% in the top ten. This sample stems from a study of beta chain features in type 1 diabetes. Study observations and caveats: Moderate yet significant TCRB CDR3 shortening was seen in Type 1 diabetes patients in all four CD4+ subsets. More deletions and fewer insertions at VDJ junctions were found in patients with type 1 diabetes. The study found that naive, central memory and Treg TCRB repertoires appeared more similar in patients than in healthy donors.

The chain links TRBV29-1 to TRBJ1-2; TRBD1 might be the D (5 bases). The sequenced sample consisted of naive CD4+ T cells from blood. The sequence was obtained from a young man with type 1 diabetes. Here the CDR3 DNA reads TGCAGCGTTGTGATGGGGGGTCCAGGCTATGGCTACACCTTC. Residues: CSVVMGGPGYGYTF.